This TCR beta chain is drawn from a study of T-cell reconstitution after alpha-beta-depleted transplantation in children. Study conclusions and caveats: It was surviving recipient T cells and thymic progenitors that gave some patients high TCRbeta diversity at day 60. After one year, T-cell counts and TCRbeta diversity mostly came from new T cells. Reportedly, alpha-beta T cells present about two months post-transplant originated from several hundred expanded clones of graft origin.

This clonotype was seen a few times. Its antigen is still unknown. The authors prepared the TCRbeta library with unique molecular identifiers. TCRdb redid the calling of the PCR reads with MiXCR, one entry per CDR3 protein. The table has 90,000 to 100,000 distinct CDR3 sequences, less than 25% seen once. CDR1 and CDR2 (germline): KGHDR, SFDVKD. The CDR3 covers 15 residues. V was clipped by 7 bases and J by 5 bases; unmatched bases: 9. The rearrangement links TRBV24-1 to TRBJ2-3; 9 nucleotides match TRBD1. The source material was PBMCs, sampled before TCRalphabeta/CD19-depleted stem cell transplant. The receptor was derived from a boy between 2 and 15 years old with acute lymphoblastic leukemia, due to receive a stem cell transplant. CDR3 protein: CATSSGTGKGDTQYF. The CDR3 region has the DNA TGTGCCACCAGCTCCGGGACAGGGAAGGGAGATACGCAGTATTTT.